Described below is a single T cell receptor beta chain sequence and its context. Its specific antigen is unknown. It has no much larger one-base neighbor in the sample; base qualities were not kept. This sample was included in a study of blood T cell repertoires in COVID-19 (dated by TCRdb to 2018 to 2020). About the study as a whole: Samples covering the acute and convalescent phases of COVID-19 were provided by collaborators in the United States, Italy and Spain. The repertoires were released in a freely available public database intended as a resource for research on the immune response to SARS-CoV-2. The material from the prospective study consisted of cDNA or gDNA derived from T cells, B-cell-depleted T cells, or PBMCs. A de-identified subject ID, COVID-19 status, age in years and sex were almost always included in the sample metadata. HLA class I and class II types, where available, came from metadata supplied by the sample provider rather than from assay-based typing. The dataset comprised deeply sampled blood TCRbeta repertoires from subjects exposed to, actively infected with, or recovered from COVID-19. The samples were drawn from two sources: the first 160 participants of the ongoing ImmuneRACE study, and fewer than 1,500 subjects contributed by 6 global collaborators.

At one collaborating source in Seattle, patients were enrolled during active infection and were followed longitudinally through the course of disease. Collaborating institutions collected whole blood in K2EDTA tubes following their own protocols. For TCRbeta analysis, collaborators shipped samples in one of three forms: frozen whole blood, isolated PBMCs, or DNA extracted from either of those sample types. From the cysteine through the phenylalanine, the CDR3 covers 15 amino acids. Only the CDR3 region is kept as DNA, spanning 45 bases read in frame from base 1. V was cut back by 3 bases and J by 1 base, leaving a gap of 14 bases between them. As encoded in the germline V gene, CDR1 is SGHDT while CDR2 is YYEEEE. Summary of the overall study and its limitations: How much clinical and demographic metadata was included differed by source and by participant, and the metadata was provided uncurated.

The immunoSEQ Assay, a bias-controlled multiplex PCR, was used to amplify TCRbeta CDR3 regions from genomic DNA. Regarding the original processing steps: The number of nucleated cells in each sample was estimated by amplification of reference gene primers within the assay. Sequence reads were collapsed and filtered to measure the absolute abundance of every unique TCRbeta CDR3 rearrangement. For each sample, productive Simpson clonality was calculated as the square root of Simpson's diversity index over productive rearrangements. TCRdb stores this immuneACCESS table with in-frame sequences only. Part of the clones is absent; in the studies checked, under half of the shortfall reflects unresolved V genes, and no reason is known for the rest. The DNA gave D and trimming, while V, J and clone size come from that table. Here the sample has 290,000 or so clones; approximately 89% occur a single time. The ten top clones hold 2% to 2.5% of the sample.

The sequence is built from TRBV5-6 and TRBJ2-7; no confident D gene assignment can be made. This receptor was obtained from a woman aged 25 to 39 with COVID-19, enrolled during active disease. Sequenced material: peripheral blood. The nucleotide sequence is TGTGCCAGCAGCTACCCCGGTCCTAGGTCCTACGAGCAGTACTTC. Translated, it reads CASSYPGPRSYEQYF.